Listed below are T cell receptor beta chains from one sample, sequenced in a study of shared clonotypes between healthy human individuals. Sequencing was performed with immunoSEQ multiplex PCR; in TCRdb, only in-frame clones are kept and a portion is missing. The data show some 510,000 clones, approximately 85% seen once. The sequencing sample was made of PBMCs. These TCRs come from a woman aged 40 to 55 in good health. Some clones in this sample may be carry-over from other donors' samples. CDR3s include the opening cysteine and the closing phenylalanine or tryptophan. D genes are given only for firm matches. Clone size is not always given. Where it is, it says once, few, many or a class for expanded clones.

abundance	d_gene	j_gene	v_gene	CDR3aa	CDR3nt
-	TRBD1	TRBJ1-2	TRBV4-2	CASSQDVGQPYYGYTF	TGTGCCAGTAGCCAAGATGTGGGACAGCCCTACTATGGCTACACCTTC
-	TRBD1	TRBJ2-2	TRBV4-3	CASSQGDSFTGELFF	TGCGCCAGCAGCCAAGGGGACAGTTTCACCGGGGAGCTGTTTTTT
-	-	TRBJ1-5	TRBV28	CASRPGTRQPQHF	TGTGCCAGCAGGCCCGGGACGCGTCAGCCCCAGCATTTT
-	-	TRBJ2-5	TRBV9	CASSVNRVQETQYF	TGTGCCAGCAGCGTAAACAGGGTTCAAGAGACCCAGTACTTC
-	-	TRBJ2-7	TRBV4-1	CASSHPGRGCEQYF	TGCGCCAGCAGCCACCCCGGCAGGGGATGCGAGCAGTACTTC
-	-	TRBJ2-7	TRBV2	CASSEFAGTVSYEQYF	TGTGCCAGCAGTGAATTTGCTGGGACGGTGAGCTACGAGCAGTACTTC
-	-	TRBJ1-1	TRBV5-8	CASSSYKGSMNTEAFF	TGTGCCAGCAGCTCCTATAAGGGGTCTATGAACACTGAAGCTTTCTTT
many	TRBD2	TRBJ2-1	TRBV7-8	CASVLWASGGAYNEQFF	TGTGCCAGCGTCCTGTGGGCTAGCGGGGGGGCCTACAATGAGCAGTTCTTC
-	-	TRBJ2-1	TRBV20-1	CSASSVDEQFF	TGCAGTGCTAGCTCGGTCGATGAGCAGTTCTTC
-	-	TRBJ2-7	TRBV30	CAWKVQGPYEQYF	TGTGCCTGGAAGGTTCAGGGGCCCTACGAGCAGTACTTC
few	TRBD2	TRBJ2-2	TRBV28	CASSRYSGKVYTGELFF	TGTGCCAGCAGTCGGTATAGCGGGAAGGTGTATACCGGGGAGCTGTTTTTT
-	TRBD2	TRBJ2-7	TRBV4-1	CASSQLAGGYEQYF	TGCGCCAGCAGCCAGCTAGCGGGAGGCTACGAGCAGTACTTC
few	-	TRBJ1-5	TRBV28	CASRSRGHIMAQHF	TGTGCCAGCAGGAGCAGGGGCCACATCATGGCCCAGCATTTT
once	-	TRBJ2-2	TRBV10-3	CAISDLLGGFTGELFF	TGTGCCATCAGTGACCTCCTGGGGGGTTTTACCGGGGAGCTGTTTTTT
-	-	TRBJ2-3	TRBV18	CASSPERQESTDTQYF	TGTGCCAGCTCACCAGAGCGGCAGGAGAGCACAGATACGCAGTATTTT
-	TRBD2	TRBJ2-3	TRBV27	CASSYNGRALGTDTQYF	TGTGCCAGCAGTTATAACGGGAGGGCCTTGGGCACAGATACGCAGTATTTT
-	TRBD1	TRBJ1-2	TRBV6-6	CASSYPGQRYGYTF	TGTGCCAGCAGTTACCCGGGACAGCGCTATGGCTACACCTTC
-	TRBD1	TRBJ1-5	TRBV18	CASSPQGASNQPQHF	TGTGCCAGCTCACCCCAGGGGGCAAGTAATCAGCCCCAGCATTTT
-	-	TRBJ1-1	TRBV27	CASSLSGGDTEAFF	TGTGCCAGCAGTTTAAGTGGGGGAGACACTGAAGCTTTCTTT
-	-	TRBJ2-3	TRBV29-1	CSVHPGLKSTDTQYF	TGCAGCGTTCACCCGGGACTTAAGAGCACAGATACGCAGTATTTT
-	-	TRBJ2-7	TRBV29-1	CSVAGPSYEQYF	TGCAGCGTTGCGGGTCCCAGCTACGAGCAGTACTTC
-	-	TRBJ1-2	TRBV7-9	CASSKSPNYGYTF	TGTGCCAGCAGTAAATCACCTAACTATGGCTACACCTTC